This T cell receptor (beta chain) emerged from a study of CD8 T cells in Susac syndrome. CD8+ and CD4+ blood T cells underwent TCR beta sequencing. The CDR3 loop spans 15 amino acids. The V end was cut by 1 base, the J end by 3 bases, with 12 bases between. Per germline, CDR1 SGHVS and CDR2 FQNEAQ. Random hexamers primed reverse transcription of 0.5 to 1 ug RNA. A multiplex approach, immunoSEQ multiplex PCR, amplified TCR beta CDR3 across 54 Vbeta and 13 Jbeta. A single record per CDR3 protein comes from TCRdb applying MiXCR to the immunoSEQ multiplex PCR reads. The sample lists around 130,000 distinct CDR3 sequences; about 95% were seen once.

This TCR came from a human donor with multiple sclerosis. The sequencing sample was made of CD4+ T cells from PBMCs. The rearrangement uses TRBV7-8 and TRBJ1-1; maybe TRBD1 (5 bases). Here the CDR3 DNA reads TGTGCCAGCAGCTTAGTTCAGGGACGGGACACTGAAGCTTTCTTT. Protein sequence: CASSLVQGRDTEAFF.